This T cell receptor beta chain was documented in a study of CXCR3-negative and CXCR3-positive naive CD8 T cells. 5' RACE that incorporated UMI labels was used to prepare the TRB cDNA libraries. TCRdb reworked the 5' RACE reads into one entry per CDR3 protein, no DNA. The sample holds fewer than 55,000 distinct CDR3 sequences. Concerning this clonotype: Its matching antigen is unknown.

The germline gives CDR1 LGHDT, CDR2 YNNKEL (reference sequence). The CDR3 is 16 residues long. CD8+ T cell subsets were each sorted in triplicate, about 330,000 cells apiece. Identification of naive CD8+ T cells rested on CD45RO-CCR7+CD27+CD95- status. Study-wide results and caveats: The study found that naive CXCR3-negative and CXCR3-positive cells shared TRBV-TRBJ usage, while memory cells differed. From TRB CDR3 properties, TCR strength was inferred; surface CD5 did not differ between naive subsets.

The V and J genes are TRBV3-1 and TRBJ2-1; TCRdb names TRBD2, which stays unverified in the absence of DNA. The sequence was obtained from a human donor in good health. Some clones in this sample may be carry-over from other donors' samples. The sample comprised naive CXCR3- CD8+ T cells from blood. Subset reported: CD45RO-CCR7+CD27+CD95- naive CD8+ T cells lacking CXCR3 (TNR3-). The CDR3 sequence is CASSQLAGKNYNEQFF.